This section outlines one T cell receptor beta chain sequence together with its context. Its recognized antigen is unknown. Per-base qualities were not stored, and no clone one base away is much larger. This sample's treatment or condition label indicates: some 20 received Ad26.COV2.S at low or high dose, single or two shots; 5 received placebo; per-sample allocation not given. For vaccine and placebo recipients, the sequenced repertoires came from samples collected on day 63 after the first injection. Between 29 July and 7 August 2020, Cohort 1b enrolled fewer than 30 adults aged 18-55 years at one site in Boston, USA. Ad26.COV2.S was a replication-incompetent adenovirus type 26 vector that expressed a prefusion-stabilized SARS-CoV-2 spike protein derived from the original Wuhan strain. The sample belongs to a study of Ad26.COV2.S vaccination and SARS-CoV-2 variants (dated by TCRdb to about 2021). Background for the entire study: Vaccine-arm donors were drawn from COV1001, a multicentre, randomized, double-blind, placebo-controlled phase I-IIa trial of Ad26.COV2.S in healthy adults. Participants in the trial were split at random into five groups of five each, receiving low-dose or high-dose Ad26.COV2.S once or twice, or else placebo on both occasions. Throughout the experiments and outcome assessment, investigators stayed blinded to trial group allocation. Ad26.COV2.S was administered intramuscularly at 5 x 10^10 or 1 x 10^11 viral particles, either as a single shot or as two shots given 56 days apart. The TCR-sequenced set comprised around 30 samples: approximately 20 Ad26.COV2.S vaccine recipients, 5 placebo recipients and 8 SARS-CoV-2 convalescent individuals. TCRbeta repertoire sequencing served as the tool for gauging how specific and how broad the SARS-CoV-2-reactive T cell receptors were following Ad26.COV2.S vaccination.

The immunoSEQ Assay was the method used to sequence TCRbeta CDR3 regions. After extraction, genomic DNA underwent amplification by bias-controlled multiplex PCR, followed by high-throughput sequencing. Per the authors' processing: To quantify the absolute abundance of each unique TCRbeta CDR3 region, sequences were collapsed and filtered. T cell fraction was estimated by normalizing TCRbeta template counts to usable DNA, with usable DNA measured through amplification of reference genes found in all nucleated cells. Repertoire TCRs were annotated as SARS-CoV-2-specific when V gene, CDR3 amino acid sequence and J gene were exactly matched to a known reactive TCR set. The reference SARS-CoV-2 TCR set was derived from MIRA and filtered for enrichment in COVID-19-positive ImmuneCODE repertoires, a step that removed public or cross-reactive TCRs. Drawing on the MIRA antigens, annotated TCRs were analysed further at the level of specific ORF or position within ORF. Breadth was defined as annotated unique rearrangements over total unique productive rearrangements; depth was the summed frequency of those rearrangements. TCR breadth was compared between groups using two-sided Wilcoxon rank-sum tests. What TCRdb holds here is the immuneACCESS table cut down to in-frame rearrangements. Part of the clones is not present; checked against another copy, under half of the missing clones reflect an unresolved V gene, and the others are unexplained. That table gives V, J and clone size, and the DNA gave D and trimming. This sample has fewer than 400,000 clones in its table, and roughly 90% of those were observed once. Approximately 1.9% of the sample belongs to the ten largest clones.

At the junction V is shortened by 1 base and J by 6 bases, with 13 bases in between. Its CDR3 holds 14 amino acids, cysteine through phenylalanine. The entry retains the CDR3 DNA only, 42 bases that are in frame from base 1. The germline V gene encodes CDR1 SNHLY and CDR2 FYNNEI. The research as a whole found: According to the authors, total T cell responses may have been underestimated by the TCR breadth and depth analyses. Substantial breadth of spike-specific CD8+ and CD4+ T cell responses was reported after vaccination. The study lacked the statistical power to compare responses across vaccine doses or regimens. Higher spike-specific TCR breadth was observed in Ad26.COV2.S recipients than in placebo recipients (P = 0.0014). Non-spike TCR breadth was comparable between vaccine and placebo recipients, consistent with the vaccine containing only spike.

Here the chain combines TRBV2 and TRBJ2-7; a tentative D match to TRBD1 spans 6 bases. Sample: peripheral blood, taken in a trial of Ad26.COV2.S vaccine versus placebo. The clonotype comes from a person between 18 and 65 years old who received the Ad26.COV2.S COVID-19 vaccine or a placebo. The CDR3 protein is CASSEVRGGGEQYF. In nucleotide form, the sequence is TGTGCCAGCAGTGAAGTTCGTGGGGGCGGCGAGCAGTACTTC.